Listed here are 27 T cell receptor beta chains from one sample, sequenced in a study of cytomegalovirus exposure and HLA in healthy donors. Assay: immunoSEQ multiplex PCR; the TCRdb copy retains only in-frame clones and omits some. There are tens of thousands of clones in the sample; 85% to 95% occur only once, and approximately 1.5% lies in the top ten. Sequences were obtained from PBMCs. Receptors were obtained from a man aged 18-30 years in good health and CMV-seropositive.

This chain joins TRBV19 and TRBJ2-1; 11 bases agree with TRBD2. In germline, CDR1 is LNHDA, CDR2 SQIVND (reference sequence). The CDR3 totals 17 residues. J was trimmed by 2 bases and V by 1 base; bases with no gene match: 4. The CDR3 DNA reads TGTGCCAGTAGTATAGTCCTTAGCGGGAGGGCCTACAATGAGCAGTTCTTC. This encodes CASSIVLSGRAYNEQFF.

This clone has only one observation. V and J are TRBV19 and TRBJ2-1; D may be TRBD2 (5 bases). Germline V gene data show CDR1 as LNHDA and CDR2 as SQIVND (reference sequence). Deletions cut 7 bases from V and 8 bases from J, with 18 bases between. This CDR3 contains 14 residues. In nucleotides, the CDR3 is TGTGCCAGTAAGGAGGATGGAGCAATCGATGAGCAGTTCTTC. Protein sequence: CASKEDGAIDEQFF.

The CDR3 region is CASTGSRANTEAFF. DNA for the CDR3: TGTGCCAGCACAGGAAGCAGGGCCAACACTGAAGCTTTCTTT. This rearrangement joins TRBV28 to TRBJ1-1; D might be TRBD1 (5 bases). Trimming took off 7 bases at V and 2 bases at J, with 14 bases between the two ends. This CDR3 has 14 amino acids. Germline-derived CDR1 and CDR2 are MDHEN and SYDVKM.

In its sample, this clone was seen once. The V gene is TRBV9, the J gene TRBJ2-7; TRBD2 might be the D (5 bases). V was shortened by 0 bases and J by 7 bases, with 14 bases between the two germline ends. Germline CDR1 and CDR2: SGDLS and YYNGEE. The CDR3 length is 14 residues. This chain's CDR3 is CASSVDGKNVEQYF. For the CDR3, the DNA is TGTGCCAGCAGCGTAGACGGGAAAAACGTTGAGCAGTACTTC.

The gene calls are TRBV10-2 and TRBJ2-7; possibly TRBD1 for D (5 bases). The length of the CDR3 is 14 residues. Trimming pared 6 bases from V and 3 bases from J, leaving 15 bases between. Per the germline V gene, CDR1 is WSHSY and CDR2 is SAAADI. The CDR3, as DNA: TGCGCCAGCAGCTCACAGGACCATGGCTACGAGCAGTACTTC. It yields the protein CASSSQDHGYEQYF.

The chain recombines TRBV30 with TRBJ2-2; 10 nucleotides match TRBD1. The junction had 7 bases not matched to a gene; V was cut back by 5 bases and J by 7 bases. Germline V lookup: CDR1 GTSNPN, CDR2 SVGIG (reference sequence). The CDR3 consists of 14 residues. The CDR3 reads CAWVRQGANGELFF. Written as DNA, the CDR3 is TGTGCCTGGGTGCGACAGGGGGCAAACGGGGAGCTGTTTTTT.

The chain links TRBV27 to TRBJ1-1, with a tentative D call TRBD1 (5 bases). V was clipped by 8 bases and J by 1 base, with 8 bases between them. This CDR3 spans 12 amino acids. CDR1 and CDR2 (germline): MNHEY, SMNVEV (reference sequence). In DNA form, the CDR3 reads TGTGCCAGCCAAACAGGGAACACTGAAGCTTTCTTT. Encoded protein: CASQTGNTEAFF.

In its sample, this clone was seen once. This chain joins TRBV6-5 and TRBJ1-1; D is ambiguous. The V gene lost 4 bases and the J gene lost 5 bases, with 14 bases spanning the gap. From germline, CDR1 is MNHEY and CDR2 SVGAGI. CDR3 length equals 14 residues. The DNA of the CDR3 is TGTGCCAGCAGTTCGACCCCGGGTGGTACTGAAGCTTTCTTT. Translating gives CASSSTPGGTEAFF.

The gene calls are TRBV19 and TRBJ1-5, with TRBD1 as a possible D gene (5 bases). V was shortened by 7 bases and J by 5 bases, with 12 bases between the two germline ends. Germline lookup yields CDR1 LNHDA and CDR2 SQIVND (reference sequence). This CDR3 is 13 amino acids long. CDR3 bases: TGTGCCAGTATGGGGCGCGGGGATCAGCCCCAGCATTTT. Translation gives CASMGRGDQPQHF.

As regards this clone: Other DNA sequences in this sample translate to the same CDR3. This chain connects TRBV18 to TRBJ1-1; tentative D call: TRBD1 (6 bases). This CDR3 has 14 residues. Deletions cut 6 bases from V and 0 bases from J, with 11 bases between. Looked up from germline, CDR1 is KGHSH and CDR2 is LQKENI. CDR3 coding DNA: TGTGCCAGCTCCCCCCAGGGGCTGAACACTGAAGCTTTCTTT. It translates to CASSPQGLNTEAFF.

This clone was picked up one time. The chain has TRBV7-2 and TRBJ2-4; the D gene is possibly TRBD2 (5 bases). The ends were cut back, 4 bases at V and 8 bases at J, with 18 bases in the middle. The CDR3 is made up of 15 amino acids. Germline CDR1 is SGHTA and CDR2 is FQGNSA. The CDR3 spells CASSSLGVVYDIQYF. The CDR3 DNA follows: TGTGCCAGCAGCTCCCTCGGGGTAGTCTATGACATTCAGTACTTC.

This chain joins TRBV28 and TRBJ2-1; D perhaps matches TRBD1 (6 bases). Germline V gives CDR1 MDHEN, CDR2 SYDVKM. The CDR3 runs 15 residues. V lost 3 bases, J lost 3 bases, and 12 bases lay in between. The CDR3 is CASSLRGFFYNEQFF. The CDR3 DNA follows: TGTGCCAGCAGTTTGAGGGGGTTCTTCTACAATGAGCAGTTCTTC.

The chain carries TRBV11-2 and TRBJ2-3; 9 bases map to TRBD2. Germline V gene data show CDR1 as SGHAT and CDR2 as FQNNGV. The CDR3 runs 15 residues. V was pared by 6 bases and J by 2 bases, with 6 bases of the junction left unmatched. Here the CDR3 reads CASSPRLAATDTQYF. The CDR3 DNA reads as TGTGCCAGCAGTCCCCGACTAGCGGCCACAGATACGCAGTATTTT.

The rearrangement joins TRBV5-1 to TRBJ2-7; D may be TRBD1 (6 bases). Germline V gene lookup returns CDR1 SGHRS and CDR2 YFSETQ. This CDR3 comprises 15 residues. Trimming took off 2 bases at V and 0 bases at J, with 12 bases between the two ends. The CDR3 nucleotides are TGCGCCAGCAGCTTAGATCAGGGGAGCTCCTACGAGCAGTACTTC. Amino acid sequence: CASSLDQGSSYEQYF.

The chain combines TRBV9 with TRBJ2-4; 8 nucleotides align to TRBD2. Losses at the gene ends were 0 bases for V and 0 bases for J; bases not matched to a gene: 2. This CDR3 comprises 16 residues. Per germline, CDR1 SGDLS and CDR2 YYNGEE. Written as DNA, the CDR3 is TGTGCCAGCAGCGTAGCTGCGGGAGGAGCCAAAAACATTCAGTACTTC. It specifies CASSVAAGGAKNIQYF.

The count of this clone is one. The V gene is TRBV28, the J gene TRBJ1-5; TRBD1 is a possible D gene (6 bases). The CDR3 runs 15 residues. V lost 2 bases and J 3 bases, leaving 11 bases between the germline ends. Per the germline V gene, CDR1 is MDHEN and CDR2 is SYDVKM. The CDR3 protein is CASSLGRGFNQPQHF. The CDR3 region has the DNA TGTGCCAGCAGTTTAGGCAGGGGATTCAATCAGCCCCAGCATTTT.

The rearrangement links TRBV28 to TRBJ2-5; 8 nucleotides agree with TRBD2. V shed 5 bases and J 2 bases; nucleotides not matched to a gene: 16. This CDR3 has 18 amino acids. Germline loops: CDR1 MDHEN, CDR2 SYDVKM. Here the CDR3 reads CASSQPLGGAGEQETQYF. As DNA, the CDR3 is TGTGCCAGCAGTCAGCCCCTAGGGGGAGCGGGAGAGCAAGAGACCCAGTACTTC.

This chain connects TRBV19 to TRBJ2-1; D not certain. The CDR3 consists of 13 residues. Germline V gene lookup returns CDR1 LNHDA and CDR2 SQIVND (reference sequence). Trimming shortened V by 9 bases and J by 0 bases, and 9 bases separated the two germline ends. DNA of the CDR3: TGTGCCAGGCGTATCGACTCCTACAATGAGCAGTTCTTC. It is translated as CARRIDSYNEQFF.

The chain recombines TRBV19 with TRBJ2-1; possibly TRBD2 for D (5 bases). The V gene lost 3 bases and the J gene lost 6 bases, with 15 bases spanning the gap. Germline lookup yields CDR1 LNHDA and CDR2 SQIVND (reference sequence). The CDR3 extends over 15 amino acids. The CDR3 protein is CASSINRHEGNEQFF. Written as DNA, the CDR3 is TGTGCCAGTAGTATCAATCGACACGAGGGCAATGAGCAGTTCTTC.

V usage is TRBV21-1 and J usage is TRBJ1-1. TRBV21-1 is noted as a pseudogene. This CDR3 contains 15 residues. The CDR3 spells CASSKASNGNTEAFF. CDR3 nucleotides: TGTGCCAGCAGCAAAGCGAGTAACGGGAACACTGAAGCTTTCTTT.

The chain carries TRBV18 and TRBJ2-7; D perhaps matches TRBD2 (5 bases). CDR1 and CDR2 (germline): KGHSH, LQKENI. Trimming shortened V by 3 bases and J by 3 bases, and 15 bases separated the two germline ends. The CDR3 runs 15 residues. CDR3 region: CASSPLARVSYEQYF. The CDR3 coding sequence is TGTGCCAGCTCACCGCTAGCCCGGGTGAGCTACGAGCAGTACTTC.

The genes are TRBV11-3 and TRBJ2-2, with D perhaps matching TRBD2 (5 bases). The V gene's germline CDR1 is SGHNT and CDR2 YENEEA. The length of the CDR3 is 14 residues. V lost 3 bases and J 4 bases, leaving 9 bases between the germline ends. CDR3 region: CASSFLALTGELFF. CDR3 coding DNA: TGTGCCAGCAGCTTCCTAGCCCTCACCGGGGAGCTGTTTTTT.

V gene TRBV2 combines with J gene TRBJ2-2; TRBD1 agrees at 7 bases. In germline, CDR1 is SNHLY, CDR2 FYNNEI. With V trimmed by 2 bases and J by 0 bases, 21 bases remained unmatched. The CDR3 sequence is 22 residues long. In DNA form, the CDR3 reads TGTGCCAGCAGTGAACCACATACGAAGACAGGGCGGGCACAAACGAACACCGGGGAGCTGTTTTTT. Its protein is CASSEPHTKTGRAQTNTGELFF.

V is TRBV27 and J is TRBJ2-7; 13 bases are shared with TRBD2. The CDR3 runs 16 residues. Germline V gives CDR1 MNHEY, CDR2 SMNVEV (reference sequence). Trimming removed 7 bases from V and 6 bases from J; junction bases left unmatched: 12. DNA for the CDR3: TGTGCCAGCACCGTCTACCGGACTAGCGGGAGAGGCGAGCAGTACTTC. Its translation: CASTVYRTSGRGEQYF.

The chain uses TRBV4-1 and TRBJ2-3; 8 positions match TRBD2. This CDR3 is 17 amino acids long. V was pared by 6 bases and J by 6 bases, with 17 bases of the junction left unmatched. Germline V lookup: CDR1 MGHRA, CDR2 YSYEKL. The CDR3 DNA follows: TGCGCCAGCAGATGGCAGGGAACAAGCGGGAGTAGTGATACGCAGTATTTT. Translated: CASRWQGTSGSSDTQYF.

The rearrangement links TRBV6-1 to TRBJ2-7; the D is unclear. V lost 6 bases and J lost 3, with 9 bases in between. Germline-derived CDR1 and CDR2 are MNHNS and SASEGT. The CDR3 loop spans 12 amino acids. The CDR3 loop reads CASSAVFYEQYF. DNA of the CDR3: TGTGCCAGCAGCGCGGTTTTCTACGAGCAGTACTTC.

The V and J genes are TRBV5-5 and TRBJ2-2, with no clear D. CDR3 length equals 15 residues. From germline, CDR1 is SGHKS and CDR2 YYEKEE (reference sequence). V lost 0 bases to trimming and J lost 2 bases, with 8 bases between them. The CDR3 loop reads CASSLVQANTGELFF. CDR3 coding DNA: TGTGCCAGCAGCTTGGTTCAGGCCAACACCGGGGAGCTGTTTTTT.